These 26 T cell receptor beta chains came from one sample sequenced in a study of regulatory T cells in long-lasting Graves disease. Time point of the sample: newly diagnosed GD, antithyroid drugs for less than 3 months. There was RNA extracted from PBMCs, and the TCR library was made from it. Arm-PCR with iRepertoire HTBI primers amplified the CDR3 regions for these TCR beta libraries. Each CDR3 protein is one row after TCRdb ran MiXCR on the multiplex PCR reads. In the table there are around 460,000 distinct CDR3 sequences, approximately 15% of which are singletons. The sample was also reused in another study, on T cells in Graves' hyperthyroidism and ophthalmopathy.

Sequencing was performed on peripheral blood mononuclear cells (PBMCs), taken at new diagnosis, from a patient treated with antithyroid drugs. Receptors originate from a woman between 45 and 60 years old with Graves disease.

This clonotype was picked up a small number of times. The chain has TRBV9 and TRBJ2-1; D is uncertain. The CDR3 loop spans 13 amino acids. Germline CDR1 is SGDLS and CDR2 is YYNGEE. V dropped 0 bases and J dropped 10 bases, with 11 bases sitting between them. Here the CDR3 reads CASSVEVRGEQFF. CDR3 coding DNA: TGTGCCAGCAGCGTAGAGGTACGAGGAGAGCAGTTCTTC.

The chain joins TRBV5-4 to TRBJ1-4, with TRBD1 matching 10 bases. The germline V gene has CDR1 SGHNT and CDR2 YYREEE (reference sequence). V lost 4 bases and J lost 14; bases outside the gene matches: 11. The CDR3 has 14 residues. The CDR3 is CASSHDRGPSPLFF. In DNA form, the CDR3 reads TGTGCCAGCAGCCACGACAGGGGGCCTTCCCCCCTGTTTTTT. Filled out from reference TRBV5-4 and TRBJ1-4, the complete variable domain reads ETGVTQSPTHLIKTRGQQVTLRCSSQSGHNTVSWYQQALGQGPQFIFQYYREEENGRGNFPPRFSGLQFPNYSSELNVNALELDDSALYLCASSHDRGPSPLFFGSGTQLSVL.

The chain couples TRBV27 to TRBJ2-2; no definite D call. With 1 base removed from V and 6 bases from J, the gap between germline ends came to 9 bases. Germline lookup yields CDR1 MNHEY and CDR2 SMNVEV (reference sequence). There are 14 residues in the CDR3. CDR3 nucleotides: TGTGCCAGCAGTTTATTGGGGTTGGCCGGGGAGCTGTTTTTT. Its protein product is CASSLLGLAGELFF.

Many counts were recorded for this clonotype. This chain connects TRBV10-3 to TRBJ2-1, with TRBD2 as a possible D gene (6 bases). V lost 10 bases and J lost 3, with 13 bases in between. Germline CDR1 ENHRY, CDR2 SYGVKD. The CDR3 length is 13 residues. CDR3 in DNA: TGTGCCACCTGGGACTCGGACTACAATGAGCAGTTCTTC. Translated: CATWDSDYNEQFF.

This clonotype was observed a handful of times. The chain joins TRBV5-1 to TRBJ2-5, with 7 bases aligning to TRBD2. Germline CDR1 reads SGHRS; CDR2 reads YFSETQ. The CDR3 totals 14 residues. V dropped 6 bases and J dropped 2; count of bases not matched to a gene: 7. DNA of the CDR3: TGCGCCAGCAACCCCGGGACTACACAAGAGACCCAGTACTTC. Translation: CASNPGTTQETQYF. Drawing the rest from reference TRBV5-1 and TRBJ2-5, the complete variable domain is KAGVTQTPRYLIKTRGQQVTLSCSPISGHRSVSWYQQTPGQGLQFLFEYFSETQRNKGNFPGRFSGRQFSNSRSEMNVSTLELGDSALYLCASNPGTTQETQYFGPGTRLLVL.

This clonotype was recorded at least ten times. This rearrangement joins TRBV28 to TRBJ2-7; unclear D gene. The germline gives CDR1 MDHEN, CDR2 SYDVKM. V lost 5 bases and J lost 9, with 17 bases in between. The CDR3 has 13 residues. CDR3 amino acids: CASSPWTAPRQYF. The CDR3 coding sequence is TGTGCCAGCAGTCCCTGGACCGCGCCTCGGCAGTACTTC. Variable domain in full (rest from reference TRBV28 and TRBJ2-7): DVKVTQSSRYLVKRTGEKVFLECVQDMDHENMFWYRQDPGLGLRLIYFSYDVKMKEKGDIPEGYSVSREKKERFSLILESASTNQTSMYLCASSPWTAPRQYFGPGTRLTVT.

The J gene is TRBJ1-2, the V gene TRBV4-2; maybe TRBD1 (5 bases). Between the trimmed V and J ends, which lost 0 bases and 8 bases, there was a span of 19 bases. Germline assignment: CDR1 LGHNA and CDR2 YNFKEQ. The CDR3 runs 16 residues. The CDR3 region is CASSQDFGGREGGYTF. CDR3 in DNA: TGTGCCAGCAGCCAAGATTTTGGGGGTAGGGAGGGCGGCTACACCTTC.

The chain has TRBV27 and TRBJ1-2, with D unresolved. This CDR3 spans 13 amino acids. Germline V CDR1 and CDR2: MNHEY, SMNVEV (reference sequence). Trimming removed 5 bases from V and 5 bases from J, with 12 bases in between. In nucleotides, the CDR3 is TGTGCCAGCAGTCACGGGGAAGGGTATGGCTACACCTTC. Its translation: CASSHGEGYGYTF.

V usage is TRBV27 and J usage is TRBJ2-5; 9 bases are shared with TRBD2. With 0 bases clipped from V and 5 bases from J, the junction kept 7 bases outside the gene matches. The germline V gene has CDR1 MNHEY and CDR2 SMNVEV (reference sequence). The CDR3 has 16 amino acids. The CDR3 bases are TGTGCCAGCAGTTTATCTCTAGCGGGAAGCGGCGAGACCCAGTACTTC. Protein: CASSLSLAGSGETQYF.

This clonotype appeared once. V is TRBV10-3 and J is TRBJ2-7, with D perhaps being TRBD1 or TRBD2 (7 bases each). The CDR3 extends over 17 amino acids. Germline V gene data show CDR1 as ENHRY and CDR2 as SYGVKD. With 3 bases removed from V and 2 bases from J, the gap between germline ends came to 20 bases. The CDR3 spells CAISDPREGARTYEQYF. CDR3 coding DNA: TGTGCCATCAGTGATCCCAGGGAGGGGGCCAGGACCTACGAGCAGTACTTC.

This clonotype was counted many times. This chain connects TRBV7-9 to TRBJ2-7, with D hard to call. CDR1 and CDR2 from the germline V gene are SEHNR and FQNEAQ (reference sequence). Deletions cut 4 bases from V and 2 bases from J, with 3 bases between. The CDR3 loop spans 11 amino acids. CDR3 region: CASSSTYEQYF. The CDR3 region has the DNA TGTGCCAGCAGCTCCACCTACGAGCAGTACTTC.

This clonotype showed up just a few times. This sequence joins TRBV7-2 and TRBJ2-7; perhaps TRBD2 as D (5 bases). CDR1 is SGHTA and CDR2 is FQGNSA in the germline V gene. The V end was cut by 7 bases, the J end by 2 bases, with 18 bases between. CDR3 length: 15 residues. DNA for the CDR3: TGTGCCAGCATCTATCTTCCGGGGATCCCCTACGAGCAGTACTTC. This translates into CASIYLPGIPYEQYF.

This clonotype was seen only a few times. This sequence joins TRBV28 and TRBJ2-3; 10 positions agree with TRBD2. In germline, CDR1 is MDHEN, CDR2 SYDVKM. The CDR3 runs to 15 residues. Trimming removed 7 bases from V and 6 bases from J; junction bases left unmatched: 10. In DNA form, the CDR3 reads TGTGCCAGCAAGCAGCGGGAGGGCCTAGGGGATACGCAGTATTTT. It translates to CASKQREGLGDTQYF.

This clonotype was seen at least ten times. The chain recombines TRBV5-1 with TRBJ2-5; 7 bases fit TRBD1. Germline CDR1 SGHRS, CDR2 YFSETQ. The trim removed 2 bases at V and 1 base at J, leaving 5 bases unmatched. This CDR3 region has 15 residues. The CDR3 DNA reads TGCGCCAGCAGCTTCTTTTCAGGGGGCCAAGAGACCCAGTACTTC. Its translation is CASSFFSGGQETQYF.

The sample holds many counts of this clonotype. V is TRBV6-2 or TRBV6-3 and J is TRBJ2-1; D ambiguous. V shed 2 bases and J shed 8 bases, with 10 bases lying between them. This CDR3 contains 13 residues. Germline CDR1 reads MNHEY; CDR2 reads SVGEGT. The CDR3 DNA follows: TGTGCCAGCAGTTACCCTGGGCAGGATGAGCAGTTCTTC. Its protein product is CASSYPGQDEQFF.

This clonotype was seen at least ten times. The chain employs TRBV2 and TRBJ2-1; 7 bases are a match to TRBD2. This CDR3 is built from 14 residues. Germline V gene lookup returns CDR1 SNHLY and CDR2 FYNNEI. Trimming took 4 bases from V and 4 from J; bases not matched to a gene: 4. Here the CDR3 reads CASSARTRYNEQFF. The CDR3 coding sequence is TGTGCCAGCAGTGCCAGGACTAGATACAATGAGCAGTTCTTC.

Worth noting for this clonotype: This could be a read error, since a much larger clone is one nucleotide away. CDR3 in DNA: TGTGCCAGCAGTCCGGGTGGCTGGACCCAGTACTTC. Its protein is CASSPGGWTQYF. The J gene is TRBJ2-5, the V gene TRBV28; D gene unclear. The germline CDR1 and CDR2 sequences are MDHEN and SYDVKM. This CDR3 has 12 amino acids. The V end lost 5 bases, the J end lost 7 bases, and 11 bases lay between the germline ends.

Turning to this clonotype: The junction shows a germline mismatch at one end, possibly a read error. CDR3 bases: TGTGCCAGCAGCTTAGAACAGTTAGAGGTTTTT. This translates into CASSLEQLEVF. The chain is built from TRBV7-8 and TRBJ1-5; D not resolved. The CDR3 length is 11 residues. Looked up from germline, CDR1 is SGHVS and CDR2 is FQNEAQ.

This CDR3 reads CASSPGLAGVKQYF. DNA for the CDR3: TGTGCCAGCAGTCCGGGACTAGCGGGAGTAAAGCAGTACTTC. The chain carries TRBV27 and TRBJ2-7; 14 nucleotides align to TRBD2. The CDR3 is 14 amino acids. Per germline, CDR1 MNHEY and CDR2 SMNVEV (reference sequence). Losses at the gene ends were 5 bases for V and 8 bases for J; bases not matched to a gene: 5.

This clonotype was seen only a few times. The chain uses TRBV10-3 and TRBJ2-1, with D unresolved. The CDR3 consists of 15 residues. The ends were cut back, 4 bases at V and 1 base at J, with 11 bases in the middle. Germline V lookup: CDR1 ENHRY, CDR2 SYGVKD. CDR3 sequence reads: CAISVGSGSYNEQFF. The CDR3 DNA is TGTGCCATCAGTGTGGGCTCTGGATCCTACAATGAGCAGTTCTTC.

Many counts were recorded for this clonotype. The chain recombines TRBV12-3 or TRBV12-4 with TRBJ2-7; the D is unclear. This CDR3 region has 14 residues. The V gene lost 3 bases and the J gene lost 4 bases, with 13 bases spanning the gap. For the CDR3, the DNA is TGTGCCAGCAGTTTCGGACGGACCGAGTACGAGCAGTACTTC. Protein: CASSFGRTEYEQYF.

The V call is TRBV7-9, the J call TRBJ1-2; 9 nucleotides align to TRBD1. From germline, CDR1 is SEHNR and CDR2 FQNEAQ (reference sequence). The V segment lost 5 bases and the J segment 4 bases; nucleotides outside the gene matches: 8. The CDR3 contains 15 residues. This CDR3 reads CASSLSTGGAYGYTF. The CDR3 nucleotides are TGTGCCAGCAGCCTCTCGACAGGGGGGGCCTATGGCTACACCTTC.

The rearrangement uses TRBV5-1 and TRBJ2-3, with 9 bases that match TRBD2. With 6 bases clipped from V and 2 bases from J, the junction kept 7 bases outside the gene matches. The CDR3 runs 15 residues. Germline V CDR1 and CDR2: SGHRS, YFSETQ. CDR3 DNA: TGCGCCAGCATGAGACTAGCGGAGCTCACAGATACGCAGTATTTT. Its protein product is CASMRLAELTDTQYF. Full variable domain (rest looked up from reference TRBV5-1 and TRBJ2-3): KAGVTQTPRYLIKTRGQQVTLSCSPISGHRSVSWYQQTPGQGLQFLFEYFSETQRNKGNFPGRFSGRQFSNSRSEMNVSTLELGDSALYLCASMRLAELTDTQYFGPGTRLTVL.

The table lists this clonotype with many counts. The chain has TRBV2 and TRBJ2-7, with 9 nucleotides matching TRBD2. From germline, CDR1 is SNHLY and CDR2 FYNNEI. After removal of 4 bases from V and 6 bases from J, the junction contained 7 bases not matched to a gene. The CDR3 runs 14 residues. CDR3 DNA: TGTGCCAGCAGTGTCGTGGCGGGAGGGTTCGAGCAGTACTTC. Translating it yields CASSVVAGGFEQYF.

This clonotype turned up a few times. This chain connects TRBV10-3 to TRBJ2-1; the match to TRBD2 covers 14 bases. Germline V CDR1 and CDR2: ENHRY, SYGVKD. This CDR3 spans 18 amino acids. J lost 7 bases, V lost 4 bases, and 12 bases had no gene match. This chain's CDR3 is CAISGRFPGLAGVNEQFF. The CDR3 DNA reads as TGTGCCATCAGTGGTCGCTTCCCGGGACTAGCGGGAGTGAATGAGCAGTTCTTC.

This clonotype was detected ten times or more. This chain joins TRBV2 and TRBJ1-5, with 7 bases lining up with TRBD1. The germline gives CDR1 SNHLY, CDR2 FYNNEI. The CDR3 is made up of 13 amino acids. The junction had 3 bases not matched to a gene; V was cut back by 6 bases and J by 4 bases. The CDR3 here is CASSQQGNQPQHF. The CDR3 DNA is TGTGCCAGCAGCCAACAGGGGAATCAGCCCCAGCATTTT.